This TCR beta chain was sequenced for a study of cytomegalovirus exposure and HLA in healthy donors. Study results and limitations: Sequencing depth across donors, presence/absence analyses assumed, was roughly uniform. For most TCR sequences rarity was the rule, although some public TCRs occurred in many donors. The authors judged a highly shared variant cluster likely a sequencing artifact.

PCR primers comprised 60 Vbeta and 13 Jbeta primers. Sequencing was performed with immunoSEQ multiplex PCR; in TCRdb, only in-frame clones are kept and a portion is missing. The table includes fewer than 200,000 clones, approximately 80% detected once. This CDR3 region has 16 residues. The germline gives CDR1 MGHDK, CDR2 SYGVNS. The V gene end was trimmed by 1 base and the J gene end by 4 bases; junction bases not matched to a gene: 7. In this sample, this clone is medium-sized (0.01 to 0.1%). Its specificity is unknown. Those who donated were healthy bone marrow donors. V gene TRBV25-1 combines with J gene TRBJ2-3; 8 bases map to TRBD2. The TCR sequence derives from a woman between 18 and 29 years old in good health and CMV-seronegative. Specimen: PBMCs. Written as DNA, the CDR3 is TGTGCCAGCAGTGAATTAGATAGCGGGAAGGCAGATACGCAGTATTTT. Translating it yields CASSELDSGKADTQYF.